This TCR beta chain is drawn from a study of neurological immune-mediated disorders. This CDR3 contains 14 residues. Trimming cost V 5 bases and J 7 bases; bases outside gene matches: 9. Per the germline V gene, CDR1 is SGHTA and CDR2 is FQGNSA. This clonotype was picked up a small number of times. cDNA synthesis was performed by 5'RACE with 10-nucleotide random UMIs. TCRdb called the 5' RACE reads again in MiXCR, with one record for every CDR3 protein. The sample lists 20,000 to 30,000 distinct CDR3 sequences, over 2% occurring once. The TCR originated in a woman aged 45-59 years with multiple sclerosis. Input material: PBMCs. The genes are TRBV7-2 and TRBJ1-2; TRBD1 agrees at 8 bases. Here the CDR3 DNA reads TGTGCCAGCAGCGCCATTTCCGGGACAGGTGGCTACACCTTC. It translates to CASSAISGTGGYTF.